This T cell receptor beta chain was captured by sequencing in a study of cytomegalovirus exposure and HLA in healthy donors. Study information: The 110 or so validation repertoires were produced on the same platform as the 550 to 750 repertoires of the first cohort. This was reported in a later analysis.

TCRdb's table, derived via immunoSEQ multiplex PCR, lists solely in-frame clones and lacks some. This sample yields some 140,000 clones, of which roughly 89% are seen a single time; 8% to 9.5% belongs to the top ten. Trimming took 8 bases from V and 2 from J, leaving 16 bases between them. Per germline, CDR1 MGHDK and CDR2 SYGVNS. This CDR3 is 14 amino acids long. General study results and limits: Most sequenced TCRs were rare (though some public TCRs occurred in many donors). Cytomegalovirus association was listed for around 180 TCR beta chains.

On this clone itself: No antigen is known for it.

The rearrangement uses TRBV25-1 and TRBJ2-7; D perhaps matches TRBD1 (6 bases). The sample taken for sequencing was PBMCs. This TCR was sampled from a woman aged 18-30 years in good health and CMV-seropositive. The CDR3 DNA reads TGTGCCAGCCGCTCCGGGACACTAACCTACGAGCAGTACTTC. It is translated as CASRSGTLTYEQYF.